This TCR beta chain derives from a study of shared clonotypes between healthy human individuals. Study as a whole: Donors had three CD4 naive, three CD4 memory, two CD8 naive and one CD8 memory plate apiece. Notes on the study in general: Four donors held about 5% of naive CD4 clonotypes in common. Naive subsets generally had larger estimated richness than memory subsets.

Regarding this clone: The antigen is undetermined.

Several immunoSEQ 96-well plates shared each subset's DNA, each plate a replicate. Sequenced by immunoSEQ multiplex PCR; TCRdb stores in-frame clones only, minus some. The sample lists a few million clones; approximately 94% were seen once. The CDR3 spans 14 residues. V shed 0 bases and J shed 5 bases, with 10 bases lying between them. Germline V gene lookup returns CDR1 SGHDN and CDR2 FVKESK. The sequence was collected from a man aged 18 to 30 in good health. Specimen: naive CD4+ T cells sorted from blood. The subset denotes: CD45RA+ positively selected. This chain joins TRBV14 and TRBJ1-1; D unclear. This chain's CDR3 is CASSQEDGVTEAFF. DNA for the CDR3: TGTGCCAGCAGCCAAGAAGACGGGGTTACTGAAGCTTTCTTT.